One T cell receptor (beta chain) is described in this entry. Unmatched junction bases numbered 6, after V lost 7 bases and J lost 6 bases. The germline V gene has CDR1 MNHEY and CDR2 SMNVEV (reference sequence). This CDR3 has 15 amino acids. One entry per CDR3 protein results from TCRdb running MiXCR on the 5' RACE reads. The sample lists 350,000 to 400,000 distinct CDR3 sequences; about 28% were seen once. These data are taken from a study of identical twins' blood T cells. The rearrangement links TRBV27 to TRBJ2-2; 12 bases map to TRBD1. This sequence was found in a woman aged 18-49 years in good health. The sample was PBMCs. CDR3 in amino acids: CASNPGQGASGELFF. In DNA form, the CDR3 reads TGTGCCAGCAATCCGGGACAGGGGGCGTCCGGGGAGCTGTTTTTT.